The 19 T cell receptor beta chains below were found in one sample sequenced in a study of shared clonotypes between healthy human individuals. The protocol was immunoSEQ multiplex PCR, while the TCRdb copy is restricted to in-frame clones and leaves out a portion. The sample contains about 460,000 clones, 70% to 80% of which appear only once. Specimen: PBMCs. Source of these receptors: a middle-aged woman in good health. Some clones in this sample may be carry-over from other donors' samples.

As regards this clone: A single base separates this from a much larger clone, so it may be a read error. As the CDR3 is not closed by the conserved phenylalanine or tryptophan, this likely results from a read error. This sequence joins TRBV5-1 and TRBJ2-7; maybe TRBD1 (6 bases). The CDR3 is 16 residues long. Germline V gives CDR1 SGHRS, CDR2 YFSETQ. V lost 1 base, J lost 4 bases, and 18 bases lay in between. The CDR3, as DNA: TGCGCCAGCAGCTTGTCAGGGGTGATTGGATTGTACGAGCAGTACCTC. This encodes CASSLSGVIGLYEQYL.

This rearrangement joins TRBV11-2 to TRBJ2-4; 10 bases are shared with TRBD1. CDR3 size: 16 residues. V dropped 5 bases and J dropped 5; count of bases not matched to a gene: 9. The germline gives CDR1 SGHAT, CDR2 FQNNGV. The chain's CDR3 is CASSRRTGTGENIQYF. The CDR3 bases are TGTGCCAGCAGCCGACGAACCGGGACAGGGGAAAACATTCAGTACTTC.

The chain recombines TRBV4-1 with TRBJ2-7; 7 bases match TRBD2. There are 14 residues in the CDR3. V trimming: 0 bases; J trimming: 1 base; junction bases outside the gene matches: 0. CDR1 MGHRA and CDR2 YSYEKL come from the germline V gene. The CDR3 here is CASSQERGSYEQYF. As DNA, the CDR3 is TGCGCCAGCAGCCAAGAGCGGGGGTCCTACGAGCAGTACTTC.

This rearrangement joins TRBV4-2 to TRBJ1-1; 7 bases agree with TRBD1. Per germline, CDR1 LGHNA and CDR2 YNFKEQ. Trimming removed 4 bases from V and 4 bases from J; junction bases left unmatched: 6. The CDR3 has 14 residues. The CDR3, as DNA: TGTGCCAGCAGCCGCTTACAGGGGCTCACTGAAGCTTTCTTT. Amino acids: CASSRLQGLTEAFF.

The chain has TRBV4-2 and TRBJ1-1, with D unclear. Germline V CDR1 and CDR2: LGHNA, YNFKEQ. The CDR3 spans 17 residues. The V and J ends lost 1 base and 0 bases respectively, with 15 bases between them. In DNA form, the CDR3 reads TGTGCCAGCAGCCAAGGGAGGGCCCTCGGGATGAACACTGAAGCTTTCTTT. Translating gives CASSQGRALGMNTEAFF.

The rearrangement links TRBV13 to TRBJ2-1; 11 nucleotides agree with TRBD2. CDR3 size: 14 residues. After removal of 8 bases from V and 7 bases from J, the junction contained 7 bases not matched to a gene. Germline V gene sequence: CDR1 PRHDT, CDR2 FYEKMQ (reference sequence). The CDR3 loop reads CASRTSGSANEQFF. Written as DNA, the CDR3 is TGTGCCAGCCGTACTAGCGGGAGTGCAAATGAGCAGTTCTTC.

This clone appeared many times. The chain links TRBV20-1 to TRBJ2-1; a weak D match, TRBD2 (5 bases). The germline V gene has CDR1 DFQATT and CDR2 SNEGSKA (reference sequence). Trimming shortened V by 5 bases and J by 15 bases, and 8 bases separated the two germline ends. This CDR3 region has 8 residues. CDR3 protein: CSAGGLFF. The CDR3 DNA sequence: TGCAGTGCTGGCGGGCTGTTCTTC.

Only a few counts were recorded for this clone. The rearrangement uses TRBV7-2 and TRBJ2-5; maybe TRBD2 (7 bases). This CDR3 is built from 13 residues. Germline values: CDR1 SGHTA, CDR2 FQGNSA. The V and J ends lost 5 bases and 6 bases respectively, with 13 bases between them. The CDR3 sequence is CASSPRGAQTQYF. The CDR3 DNA is TGTGCCAGCAGCCCCCGGGGGGCCCAGACCCAGTACTTC.

CDR3 bases: TGCGCCAGCAGCCCTGGGGCTACCTTGTCGGGCCAAGAGACCCAGTACTTC. Amino acids: CASSPGATLSGQETQYF. The chain is built from TRBV4-1 and TRBJ2-5; D possibly corresponds to TRBD1 (5 bases). The V gene's germline CDR1 is MGHRA and CDR2 YSYEKL. Trimming left V 4 bases short and J 1 base short, with 19 bases between. This CDR3 contains 17 residues.

The CDR3 region has the DNA TGTGCCAACCTGTTATCTAGCACAGATACGCAGTATTTT. This translates into CANLLSSTDTQYF. V and J are TRBV6-5 and TRBJ2-3; no firm D call. With 10 bases removed from V and 0 bases from J, the gap between germline ends came to 11 bases. The CDR3 runs 13 residues. The germline V gene encodes CDR1 MNHEY and CDR2 SVGAGI.

CDR3 residues: CASSSRPHRATNEKLFF. The CDR3, as DNA: TGTGCCAGCAGCTCCCGACCCCACAGAGCAACTAATGAAAAACTGTTTTTT. The V and J genes are TRBV7-6 and TRBJ1-4; D not certain. V lost 4 bases and J 0 bases, leaving 15 bases between the germline ends. Per the germline V gene, CDR1 is SGHVS and CDR2 is FNYEAQ. CDR3 length: 17 residues.

V usage is TRBV6-4 and J usage is TRBJ2-2; 11 nucleotides line up with TRBD2. The length of the CDR3 is 18 residues. Germline V gives CDR1 MRHNA, CDR2 SNTAGT. Trimming removed 3 bases from V and 2 bases from J; junction bases left unmatched: 8. CDR3 nucleotides: TGTGCCAGCAGTGAGGGTAGCGGGAGGGCCGGAAACACCGGGGAGCTGTTTTTT. Translated, it gives CASSEGSGRAGNTGELFF.

The chain recombines TRBV25-1 with TRBJ2-2, with unresolved D. The CDR3 covers 14 residues. V lost 3 bases, J lost 4 bases, and 9 bases lay in between. The V gene's germline CDR1 is MGHDK and CDR2 SYGVNS. The CDR3 coding sequence is TGTGCCAGCAGTGAGCCCGGTCGCACCGGGGAGCTGTTTTTT. As protein: CASSEPGRTGELFF.

This clone turned up a few times. V usage is TRBV18 and J usage is TRBJ2-1, with D perhaps TRBD2 (5 bases). The germline V gene encodes CDR1 KGHSH and CDR2 LQKENI. V lost 2 bases and J lost 8, with 10 bases in between. The CDR3 sequence is 13 residues long. Here the CDR3 reads CASSPGRDDEQFF. DNA of the CDR3: TGTGCCAGCTCACCAGGGAGAGACGATGAGCAGTTCTTC.

This clone was picked up one time. This chain links TRBV4-2 with TRBJ2-1, with D unclear. Trimming removed 0 bases from V and 0 bases from J, with 9 bases in between. The CDR3 runs 16 residues. The V gene's germline CDR1 is LGHNA and CDR2 YNFKEQ. The CDR3 protein is CASSQDPVSSYNEQFF. In DNA form, the CDR3 reads TGTGCCAGCAGCCAAGATCCAGTAAGCTCCTACAATGAGCAGTTCTTC.

Note on this clone: One base separates it from a far larger clone, so it is likely a read error. In the same sample, other DNA sequences code for this CDR3. V gene TRBV4-3 combines with J gene TRBJ2-7, with D possibly being TRBD1 (8 bases). V was pared by 2 bases and J by 7 bases, with 15 bases between. Germline V gives CDR1 LGHNA, CDR2 YSLEER. The CDR3 runs to 14 residues. The CDR3 DNA reads TGCGCCAGCAGCCAAAAACAGGGGGGAGGGGAGCAGTACTTC. As protein: CASSQKQGGGEQYF.

The rearrangement joins TRBV2 to TRBJ2-7, with D possibly TRBD2 on 5 matching bases. Trimming shortened V by 3 bases and J by 0 bases, and 9 bases separated the two germline ends. CDR3 length: 14 amino acids. Germline assignment: CDR1 SNHLY and CDR2 FYNNEI. CDR3 in DNA: TGTGCCAGCAGTGACCGAGACTACTCCTACGAGCAGTACTTC. Its translation is CASSDRDYSYEQYF.

The chain has TRBV7-7 and TRBJ2-1, with 9 bases lining up with TRBD2. This CDR3 comprises 18 residues. In germline, CDR1 is SSHAT, CDR2 FNYEAQ (reference sequence). The trim removed 5 bases at V and 3 bases at J, leaving 14 bases unmatched. CDR3 amino acids: CASSRGGASGINYNEQFF. As DNA, the CDR3 is TGTGCCAGCAGCCGCGGGGGTGCTAGCGGGATTAACTACAATGAGCAGTTCTTC.

The chain links TRBV6-5 to TRBJ2-2; D unclear. The CDR3 contains 12 residues. Germline CDR1 reads MNHEY; CDR2 reads SVGAGI. The V end was cut by 0 bases, the J end by 5 bases, with 1 base between. The CDR3 protein is CASSYSTGELFF. For the CDR3, the DNA is TGTGCCAGCAGTTACTCTACCGGGGAGCTGTTTTTT.